This T cell receptor (beta chain) emerged from a study of Graves' ophthalmopathy and Graves' hyperthyroidism. Every ophthalmopathy donor presented moderate-to-severe activity, CAS ≥3, NOSPECS ≥4 and duration under 3 months. Excluded were patients with other autoimmune diseases, uncontrolled infections, pregnancy or lactation. With regard to this clonotype: No antigen is known for it.

RNA served as the template for amplifying TCR beta CDR3 regions. The first-round RT-PCR employed HTBI primers together with the Qiagen OneStep RT-PCR kit. A multiplex PCR was then performed as the second round. TCRdb reprocessed the multiplex PCR reads with MiXCR, giving one entry per CDR3 protein. The sample shows 150,000 to 200,000 distinct CDR3 sequences, approximately 40% of them seen only once. The study, taken as a whole, reports: The model achieved roughly 66% sensitivity and 72.22% specificity for ophthalmopathy progression. Most expanded clonotypes from thyroid (those above 0.001 frequency) were also found in blood.

This receptor was obtained from a man aged 25-45 years with Graves' ophthalmopathy. The sample comprised peripheral blood.

CDR3 DNA: TGTGCCAGCAGTTCCCGGATACCAGTTATGAACACTGAAGCTTTCTTT. This sequence encodes CASSSRIPVMNTEAFF. The V gene is TRBV28, the J gene TRBJ1-1; D unresolved. V dropped 4 bases and J dropped 0 bases, with 15 bases sitting between them. This CDR3 spans 16 amino acids. From germline, CDR1 is MDHEN and CDR2 SYDVKM. Drawing the rest from reference TRBV28 and TRBJ1-1, the complete variable domain is DVKVTQSSRYLVKRTGEKVFLECVQDMDHENMFWYRQDPGLGLRLIYFSYDVKMKEKGDIPEGYSVSREKKERFSLILESASTNQTSMYLCASSSRIPVMNTEAFFGQGTRLTVV.